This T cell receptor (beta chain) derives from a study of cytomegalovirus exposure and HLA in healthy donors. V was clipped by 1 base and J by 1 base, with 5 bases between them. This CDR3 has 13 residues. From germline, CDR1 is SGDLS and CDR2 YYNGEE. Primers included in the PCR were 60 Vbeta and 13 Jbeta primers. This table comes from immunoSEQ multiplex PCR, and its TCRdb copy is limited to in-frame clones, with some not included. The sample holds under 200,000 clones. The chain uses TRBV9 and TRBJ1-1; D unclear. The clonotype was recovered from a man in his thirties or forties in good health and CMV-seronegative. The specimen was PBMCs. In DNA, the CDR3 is TGTGCCAGCAGCGTAACAGCGAACACTGAAGCTTTCTTT. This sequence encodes CASSVTANTEAFF.